A single sample gave rise to the 25 T cell receptor beta chains below, sequenced in a study of identical twins. Each CDR3 protein is one row after TCRdb ran MiXCR on the 5' RACE reads. The sample lists more than 600,000 distinct CDR3 sequences, 15% to 20% occurring once. This sample also belongs to another study, concerning T cells expressing NK-cell markers.

Material for sequencing was PBMCs. The receptors shown here come from a woman between 18 and 29 years old in good health.

The count of this clonotype is one. The rearrangement links TRBV24-1 to TRBJ2-3; TRBD1 aligns across 7 bases. The length of the CDR3 is 14 residues. Germline V gene data show CDR1 as KGHDR and CDR2 as SFDVKD. Losses at the gene ends were 5 bases for V and 9 bases for J; bases not matched to a gene: 10. For the CDR3, the DNA is TGTGCCACCAGTGCCAACCGACCGGACAGGACGCAGTATTTT. It specifies CATSANRPDRTQYF.

This clonotype has ten or more counts. The chain's CDR3 is CASSQDGLVHNEQFF. Here the CDR3 DNA reads TGCGCCAGCAGCCAAGACGGACTCGTACACAATGAGCAGTTCTTC. The chain is built from TRBV4-3 and TRBJ2-1; maybe TRBD2 (5 bases). CDR3 length equals 15 residues. The germline V gene encodes CDR1 LGHNA and CDR2 YSLEER. The V end lost 0 bases, the J end lost 5 bases, and 11 bases lay between the germline ends.

The rearrangement uses TRBV29-1 and TRBJ2-7; 9 nucleotides align to TRBD1. Germline trimming cut 2 bases from V and 0 bases from J; bases unmatched to any gene: 5. This CDR3 spans 15 amino acids. CDR1 and CDR2 from the germline V gene are SQVTM and ANQGSEA. The CDR3 bases are TGCAGCGTTGAAAAAGGACAGGGGAGCTCCTACGAGCAGTACTTC. Residues: CSVEKGQGSSYEQYF.

The rearrangement links TRBV5-1 to TRBJ2-7; D assignment may be TRBD1 or TRBD2 (6 bases each). V was trimmed by 0 bases and J by 4 bases, leaving 14 bases between them. Germline V CDR1 and CDR2: SGHRS, YFSETQ. There are 15 residues in the CDR3. This CDR3 is CASSLDGGLSYEQYF. The CDR3 DNA is TGCGCCAGCAGCTTGGATGGGGGGCTCAGTTACGAGCAGTACTTC.

This clonotype showed up just a few times. The chain links TRBV6-4 to TRBJ2-2, with 8 bases lining up with TRBD2. With V trimmed by 0 bases and J by 3 bases, 0 bases remained unmatched. Germline loops: CDR1 MRHNA, CDR2 SNTAGT. The CDR3 runs 15 residues. CDR3 DNA sequence: TGTGCCAGCAGTGACTCAGCGGGGGACACCGGGGAGCTGTTTTTT. Its translation is CASSDSAGDTGELFF.

The rearrangement joins TRBV18 to TRBJ2-7; 7 nucleotides align to TRBD2. This CDR3 is built from 14 residues. Trimming took 4 bases from V and 2 from J; bases not matched to a gene: 5. Germline CDR1 and CDR2: KGHSH and LQKENI. The CDR3 is CASSRGGSPYEQYF. In DNA form, the CDR3 reads TGTGCCAGCTCACGTGGCGGGAGCCCCTACGAGCAGTACTTC.

This clonotype was observed a few times. The chain recombines TRBV5-6 with TRBJ1-5; perhaps TRBD1 as D (5 bases). Trimming took 3 bases from V and 0 from J, leaving 7 bases between them. Germline V gives CDR1 SGHDT, CDR2 YYEEEE. The CDR3 covers 14 residues. This CDR3 reads CASSWGYSNQPQHF. In DNA form, the CDR3 reads TGTGCCAGCAGCTGGGGGTATAGCAATCAGCCCCAGCATTTT.

The chain links TRBV5-1 to TRBJ1-1; 9 bases agree with TRBD1. The junction had 12 bases not matched to a gene; V was cut back by 3 bases and J by 6 bases. This CDR3 is 16 amino acids long. Germline V gene data show CDR1 as SGHRS and CDR2 as YFSETQ. CDR3 sequence reads: CASSSPHRGHGAEAFF. The DNA of the CDR3 is TGCGCCAGCAGCTCCCCGCACAGGGGGCACGGGGCTGAAGCTTTCTTT.

Many counts were recorded for this clonotype. The V gene is TRBV20-1, the J gene TRBJ2-1, with TRBD2 matching 9 bases. This CDR3 is built from 14 residues. Trimming took 5 bases from V and 2 from J; bases not matched to a gene: 4. Germline V gives CDR1 DFQATT, CDR2 SNEGSKA (reference sequence). This chain's CDR3 is CSARLAGAYNEQFF. The CDR3 DNA reads as TGCAGTGCTCGATTAGCGGGAGCCTACAATGAGCAGTTCTTC.

This clonotype was detected a few times. The DNA is left out, because the CDR3 cannot be placed on it with certainty; the CDR3 is given as TCRdb lists it. The chain combines TRBV11-2 with TRBJ1-1; the table's D gene call, TRBD1, was not cross checked with the DNA. Counting both end residues, the CDR3 totals 13 amino acids. In germline, CDR1 is SGHAT, CDR2 FQNNGV. CDR3 sequence: CASSSNVGGGTFF.

The CDR3 region is CSAHGGAGSYEQYF. The CDR3 coding sequence is TGCAGTGCCCACGGAGGGGCAGGGTCGTACGAGCAGTACTTC. The genes are TRBV20-1 and TRBJ2-7; weak D call: TRBD2 (6 bases). CDR3 length equals 14 residues. Germline loops: CDR1 DFQATT, CDR2 SNEGSKA (reference sequence). Trimming pared 6 bases from V and 4 bases from J, leaving 19 bases between.

The V and J genes are TRBV18 and TRBJ2-7; maybe TRBD1 (5 bases). CDR1 is KGHSH and CDR2 is LQKENI in the germline V gene. The CDR3 loop spans 15 amino acids. V lost 2 bases, J lost 2 bases, and 13 bases lay in between. CDR3 loop: CASSPRQGVTYEQYF. The CDR3 region has the DNA TGTGCCAGCTCACCAAGGCAGGGTGTTACCTACGAGCAGTACTTC.

This clonotype was seen more than once but under ten times. The rearrangement joins TRBV16 to TRBJ2-3; D unresolved. In germline, CDR1 is KGHSY, CDR2 FQNENV. Trimming took 0 bases from V and 6 from J, leaving 10 bases between them. The CDR3 has 14 amino acids. CDR3 loop: CASSQSGPRDTQYF. CDR3 nucleotide sequence: TGTGCCAGCAGCCAATCGGGTCCGCGGGATACGCAGTATTTT.

This chain uses TRBV9 with TRBJ2-2; D is possibly TRBD1 (5 bases). Trimming took off 4 bases at V and 0 bases at J, with 10 bases between the two ends. The CDR3 length is 15 residues. The germline CDR1 and CDR2 sequences are SGDLS and YYNGEE. The CDR3 nucleotides are TGTGCCAGCAGCCCAATGACAGCGAACACCGGGGAGCTGTTTTTT. Its translation is CASSPMTANTGELFF.

This clonotype came up a few times. This chain links TRBV7-8 with TRBJ2-7; D is perhaps TRBD1 (5 bases). This CDR3 spans 13 amino acids. CDR1 SGHVS and CDR2 FQNEAQ come from the germline V gene. Deletions cut 5 bases from V and 2 bases from J, with 10 bases between. DNA for the CDR3: TGTGCCAGCAGCCAGGGATTTACCTACGAGCAGTACTTC. Protein product: CASSQGFTYEQYF.

In this sample, this clonotype turned up many times. The V call is TRBV6-4, the J call TRBJ2-3, with 9 bases identical to TRBD2. Looked up from germline, CDR1 is MRHNA and CDR2 is SNTAGT. V gave up 8 bases and J gave up 2 bases; unmatched junction bases: 5. The CDR3 covers 14 residues. CDR3 residues: CASSTSGFTDTQYF. CDR3 coding DNA: TGTGCCAGCTCGACTAGCGGTTTCACAGATACGCAGTATTTT.

This clonotype has more than one count but fewer than ten. The V gene is TRBV6-2 or TRBV6-3, the J gene TRBJ1-2; no reliable D call. Germline V gene data show CDR1 as MNHEY and CDR2 as SVGEGT. Trimming stripped 2 bases from V and 4 bases from J, with 11 bases between. The CDR3 is 14 amino acids. CDR3 amino acids: CASSYTLDGYGYTF. The CDR3 nucleotides read TGTGCCAGCAGTTACACACTGGACGGCTATGGCTACACCTTC.

The chain links TRBV4-3 to TRBJ2-4; no clear D gene. The CDR3 contains 15 residues. V dropped 0 bases and J dropped 2 bases, with 8 bases sitting between them. Germline-derived CDR1 and CDR2 are LGHNA and YSLEER. This CDR3 reads CASSQDPYTKNIQYF. The CDR3 DNA sequence: TGCGCCAGCAGCCAAGATCCCTATACCAAAAACATTCAGTACTTC.

This clonotype turned up a few times. V is TRBV20-1 and J is TRBJ1-4; TRBD1 agrees at 8 bases. CDR3 size: 13 residues. Trimming removed 2 bases from V and 8 bases from J; junction bases left unmatched: 4. CDR1 DFQATT and CDR2 SNEGSKA come from the germline V gene (reference sequence). DNA for the CDR3: TGCAGTGCTAGAACAGGGGGAGGAGAAAAACTGTTTTTT. This gives the protein CSARTGGGEKLFF.

This clonotype was observed a few times. CDR3 region: CASSPGSEYNEQFF. In DNA form, the CDR3 reads TGCGCCAGCAGCCCGGGGAGCGAGTACAATGAGCAGTTCTTC. J is TRBJ2-1 and V is TRBV5-1; D may be TRBD2 (5 bases). This CDR3 contains 14 residues. V gave up 4 bases and J gave up 4 bases, with 12 bases separating them. Per the germline V gene, CDR1 is SGHRS and CDR2 is YFSETQ.

The sample holds many counts of this clonotype. This chain joins TRBV12-3 or TRBV12-4 and TRBJ2-1, with D possibly TRBD1 on 5 matching bases. The CDR3 is made up of 15 amino acids. The V and J ends lost 3 bases and 1 base respectively, with 10 bases between them. CDR3 DNA: TGTGCCAGCAGTTTGTCAGCAGGGTCCTACAATGAGCAGTTCTTC. Translating gives CASSLSAGSYNEQFF.

The table lists this clonotype with a few counts. This chain uses TRBV6-1 with TRBJ2-5; the D gene is possibly TRBD2 (6 bases). V lost 9 bases to trimming and J lost 0 bases, with 11 bases between them. In germline, CDR1 is MNHNS, CDR2 SASEGT. The CDR3 extends over 13 amino acids. The CDR3 region is CASSEGYQETQYF. CDR3 sequence (DNA): TGTGCCAGTTCGGAGGGCTACCAAGAGACCCAGTACTTC.

The table lists this clonotype with many counts. This chain links TRBV11-2 with TRBJ2-1; D not certain. This CDR3 comprises 15 residues. The ends were cut back, 1 base at V and 6 bases at J, with 13 bases in the middle. CDR1 is SGHAT and CDR2 is FQNNGV in the germline V gene. DNA of the CDR3: TGTGCCAGCAGCTTAGGGCCGAAAGCAGCCAATGAGCAGTTCTTC. It codes for CASSLGPKAANEQFF.

The chain couples TRBV5-1 to TRBJ2-7, with 10 bases that match TRBD1. The germline V gene encodes CDR1 SGHRS and CDR2 YFSETQ. This CDR3 is 14 amino acids long. The V segment lost 4 bases and the J segment 3 bases; nucleotides outside the gene matches: 4. The CDR3 loop is CASSVGQGFYEQYF. As DNA, the CDR3 is TGCGCCAGCAGCGTGGGACAGGGGTTCTACGAGCAGTACTTC.

This chain uses TRBV7-2 with TRBJ2-2, with 12 bases lining up with TRBD2. The germline CDR1 and CDR2 sequences are SGHTA and FQGNSA. The CDR3 is 15 amino acids. The J segment lost 7 bases and the V segment lost 5 bases, leaving 5 bases of the junction unmatched. CDR3 amino acids: CASSQRTSGNGELFF. CDR3 coding DNA: TGTGCCAGCAGCCAGAGGACTAGCGGGAACGGGGAGCTGTTTTTT.